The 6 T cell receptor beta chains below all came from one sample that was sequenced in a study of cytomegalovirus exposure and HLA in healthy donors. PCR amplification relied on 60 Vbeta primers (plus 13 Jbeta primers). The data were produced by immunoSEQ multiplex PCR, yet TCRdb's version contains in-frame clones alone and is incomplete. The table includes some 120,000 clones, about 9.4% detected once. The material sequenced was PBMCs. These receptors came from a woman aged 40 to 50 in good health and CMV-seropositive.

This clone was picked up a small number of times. The CDR3 region has the DNA TGTGCCAGCAGGGCATCCGGGACAGGGTTAGACGAGCAGTACTTC. Translating gives CASRASGTGLDEQYF. The chain recombines TRBV6-5 with TRBJ2-7, with 9 bases identical to TRBD1. Trimming took 6 bases from V and 5 from J; bases not matched to a gene: 11. In germline, CDR1 is MNHEY, CDR2 SVGAGI. CDR3 size: 15 residues.

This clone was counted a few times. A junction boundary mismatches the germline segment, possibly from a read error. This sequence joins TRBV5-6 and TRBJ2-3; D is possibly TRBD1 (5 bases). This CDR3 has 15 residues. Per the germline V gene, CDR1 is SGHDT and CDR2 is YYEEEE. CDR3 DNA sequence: TGTGCCAGCAGCTTGAGACAGCTCGCGAGTAAACCTTCGAGGTTT. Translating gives CASSLRQLASKPSRF.

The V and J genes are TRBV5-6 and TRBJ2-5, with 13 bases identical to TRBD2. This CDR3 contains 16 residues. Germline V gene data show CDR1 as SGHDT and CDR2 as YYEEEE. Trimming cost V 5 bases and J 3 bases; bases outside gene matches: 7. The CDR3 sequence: CASSSGLAGVEETQYF. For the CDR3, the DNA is TGTGCCAGCAGTTCCGGACTAGCGGGGGTTGAAGAGACCCAGTACTTC.

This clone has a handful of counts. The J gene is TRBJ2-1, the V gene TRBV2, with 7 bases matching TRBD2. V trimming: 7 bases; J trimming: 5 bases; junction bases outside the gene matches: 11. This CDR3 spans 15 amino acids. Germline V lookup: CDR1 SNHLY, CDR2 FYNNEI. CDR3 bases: TGTGCCAGCACAACGGGGAGGGGCGACGACAATGAGCAGTTCTTC. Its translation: CASTTGRGDDNEQFF.

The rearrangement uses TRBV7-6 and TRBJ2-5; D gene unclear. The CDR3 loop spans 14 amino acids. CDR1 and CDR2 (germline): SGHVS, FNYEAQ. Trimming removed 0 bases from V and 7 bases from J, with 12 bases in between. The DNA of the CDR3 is TGTGCCAGCAGCTTAGCGTCCCCCCCGGGGACCCAGTACTTC. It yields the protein CASSLASPPGTQYF.

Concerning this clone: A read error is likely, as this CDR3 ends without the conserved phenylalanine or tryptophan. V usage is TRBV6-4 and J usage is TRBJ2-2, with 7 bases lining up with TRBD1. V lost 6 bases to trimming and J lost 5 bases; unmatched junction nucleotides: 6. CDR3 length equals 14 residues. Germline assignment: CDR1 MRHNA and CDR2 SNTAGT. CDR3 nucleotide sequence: TGTGCCAGCAGAACCGGACAGGATACCGGGGAGCTGTTTGTT. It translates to CASRTGQDTGELFV.